These 16 T cell receptor beta chains share one sample of origin, sequenced in a study of blood T cell repertoires in COVID-19. Libraries were prepared by immunoSEQ multiplex PCR; TCRdb keeps only in-frame clonotypes and omits some of them. The sample records a few hundred thousand clones, 80% to 90% being singletons. Sequencing was done on a sample of PBMCs or T cells enriched from blood (not recorded which). The origin of the receptors is a man between 18 and 35 years old who had recovered from COVID-19.

Turning to this clone: Other DNA variants within this sample encode the same CDR3. V usage is TRBV28 and J usage is TRBJ1-2, with a tentative D call TRBD1 (6 bases). Germline V gene sequence: CDR1 MDHEN, CDR2 SYDVKM. The CDR3 loop spans 12 amino acids. Trimming pared 2 bases from V and 5 bases from J, leaving 6 bases between. The CDR3 coding sequence is TGTGCCAGCAGTTTAAGGGGGTATGGCTACACCTTC. Translated, it gives CASSLRGYGYTF.

The chain employs TRBV5-1 and TRBJ2-1; 10 bases are a match to TRBD1. Germline-derived CDR1 and CDR2 are SGHRS and YFSETQ. There are 16 residues in the CDR3. V was clipped by 1 base and J by 9 bases; unmatched bases: 10. CDR3 DNA: TGCGCCAGCAGCTTGACCGGGACAGGGGTAGGGAGTGAGCAGTTCTTC. Amino acid sequence: CASSLTGTGVGSEQFF.

The chain recombines TRBV23-1 with TRBJ1-5, with 9 bases matching TRBD1. TRBV23-1 is given ORF status, its function remaining uncertain. The CDR3 totals 21 residues. V shed 1 base, J shed 0 bases, and the junction held 16 bases outside the gene matches. The CDR3 spells CASSQYCRQGVNQNSNQPQHF. For the CDR3, the DNA is TGCGCCAGCAGTCAATACTGTAGACAGGGGGTAAACCAGAATAGCAATCAGCCCCAGCATTTT.

The chain links TRBV19 to TRBJ1-1; possibly TRBD1 for D (5 bases). This CDR3 comprises 13 residues. The V end lost 8 bases, the J end lost 7 bases, and 17 bases lay between the germline ends. Per the germline V gene, CDR1 is LNHDA and CDR2 is SQIVND (reference sequence). The DNA for the CDR3 is TGTGCCAGTGCAACGTCGGGGGGAGGTGAAGCTTTCTTT. Translating it yields CASATSGGGEAFF.

The rearrangement joins TRBV9 to TRBJ2-7, with 15 bases identical to TRBD2. This CDR3 is built from 17 residues. J lost 7 bases, V lost 2 bases, and 10 bases had no gene match. Germline assignment: CDR1 SGDLS and CDR2 YYNGEE. CDR3 sequence: CASSVTGGLAGGGEQYF. CDR3 nucleotides: TGTGCCAGCAGCGTCACAGGGGGACTAGCGGGAGGAGGGGAGCAGTACTTC.

The J gene is TRBJ2-5, the V gene TRBV25-1; D is possibly TRBD2 (5 bases). V dropped 2 bases and J dropped 4 bases, with 14 bases sitting between them. The CDR3 has 15 residues. Germline V gene lookup returns CDR1 MGHDK and CDR2 SYGVNS. CDR3 sequence (DNA): TGTGCCAGCAGTGAACCCAGGACGGGGTTAGAGACCCAGTACTTC. Protein: CASSEPRTGLETQYF.

This clone appeared once. This chain connects TRBV12-3 or TRBV12-4 to TRBJ2-1; D is perhaps TRBD2 (6 bases). The CDR3 consists of 13 residues. Trimming removed 5 bases at V and 13 bases at J, with 18 bases between. The CDR3 is CASSDPGLTVQFF. As DNA, the CDR3 is TGTGCCAGCAGTGACCCGGGACTCACGGTTCAGTTCTTC.

V is TRBV9 and J is TRBJ2-3, with D possibly TRBD1 on 6 matching bases. The CDR3 covers 15 residues. Germline CDR1 and CDR2: SGDLS and YYNGEE. Between the trimmed V and J ends, which lost 2 bases and 2 bases, there was a span of 12 bases. The CDR3 DNA is TGTGCCAGCAGCGTTGGGGACACAAACACAGATACGCAGTATTTT. Amino acid sequence: CASSVGDTNTDTQYF.

The genes are TRBV9 and TRBJ1-1; D is ambiguous. CDR1 and CDR2 (germline): SGDLS, YYNGEE. The CDR3 is made up of 14 amino acids. Trimming removed 0 bases from V and 4 bases from J, with 10 bases in between. Here the CDR3 DNA reads TGTGCCAGCAGCGTAGACAGAAGAAGCACTGAAGCTTTCTTT. It yields the protein CASSVDRRSTEAFF.

The genes are TRBV6-5 and TRBJ2-3; TRBD2 matches at 10 bases. Germline CDR1 reads MNHEY; CDR2 reads SVGAGI. The CDR3 consists of 16 residues. V dropped 0 bases and J dropped 2; count of bases not matched to a gene: 2. CDR3 DNA: TGTGCCAGCAGTTACTCAGCGGGAGGGTTCACAGATACGCAGTATTTT. Translation gives CASSYSAGGFTDTQYF.

This clone was counted a single time. The rearrangement links TRBV28 to TRBJ1-2; tentatively, D is TRBD1 (6 bases). The germline V gene has CDR1 MDHEN and CDR2 SYDVKM. The CDR3 is made up of 18 amino acids. Trimming removed 2 bases at V and 8 bases at J, with 27 bases between. DNA of the CDR3: TGTGCCAGCAGTTTAGCCCCATCTTACAGGGTCCTCCTAGGAGGCTACACCTTC. Translation: CASSLAPSYRVLLGGYTF.

Here the CDR3 DNA reads TGTGCCAGCAGCTTGGACAGGAGCATTCACGAGCAGTACTTC. Protein sequence: CASSLDRSIHEQYF. This chain uses TRBV5-4 with TRBJ2-7; tentatively, D is TRBD1 (5 bases). The CDR3 contains 14 residues. Germline loops: CDR1 SGHNT, CDR2 YYREEE (reference sequence). V lost 0 bases to trimming and J lost 5 bases, with 12 bases between them.

This clone came up once. The CDR3 DNA reads as TGTGCCAGCAGCGACCGAAGGGGGCTTTCGAACACTGAAGCTTTCTTT. Its translation: CASSDRRGLSNTEAFF. This chain joins TRBV5-8 and TRBJ1-1, with 7 nucleotides matching TRBD1. The CDR3 consists of 16 residues. The junction had 10 bases not matched to a gene; V was cut back by 4 bases and J by 1 base. Germline CDR1 and CDR2: SGHTS and YDEGEE.

The V and J genes are TRBV2 and TRBJ1-5; TRBD1 matches at 11 bases. CDR3 size: 16 residues. Losses at the gene ends were 5 bases for V and 1 base for J; bases not matched to a gene: 4. Germline-derived CDR1 and CDR2 are SNHLY and FYNNEI. The CDR3 nucleotides are TGTGCCAGCAGTCCGGACAGGGGGCAGAGCAATCAGCCCCAGCATTTT. Protein sequence: CASSPDRGQSNQPQHF.

V is TRBV11-3 and J is TRBJ2-7, with TRBD1 as a possible D gene (6 bases). The CDR3 extends over 13 amino acids. V was pared by 6 bases and J by 2 bases, with 11 bases between. In germline, CDR1 is SGHNT, CDR2 YENEEA. Here the CDR3 DNA reads TGTGCCAGCAGTCTCAGGGACACCTACGAGCAGTACTTC. The encoded protein is CASSLRDTYEQYF.

V usage is TRBV7-3 and J usage is TRBJ2-1, with 11 positions matching TRBD2. The CDR3 is 15 residues long. Germline assignment: CDR1 SGHTA and CDR2 FQGTGA. Trimming took 5 bases from V and 4 from J; bases not matched to a gene: 4. The DNA for the CDR3 is TGTGCCAGCAGCCGAACTAGCGGGAGATACAATGAGCAGTTCTTC. It is translated as CASSRTSGRYNEQFF. The full variable domain, with the rest looked up from reference TRBV7-3 and TRBJ2-1, is GAGVSQTPSNKVTEKGKYVELRCDPISGHTALYWYRQSLGQGPEFLIYFQGTGAADDSGLPNDRFFAVRPEGSVSTLKIQRTERGDSAVYLCASSRTSGRYNEQFFGPGTRLTVL.